The text below deals with one T cell receptor (beta chain). This CDR3 has 15 residues. V was pared by 3 bases and J by 4 bases, with 6 bases of the junction left unmatched. The V gene's germline CDR1 is SGHRS and CDR2 YFSETQ. This record comes from a study of CD8 T cells in Susac syndrome. Sequencing of TCR beta covered CD8+ and CD4+ T cells obtained from blood. TEMRA cells underwent FACS enrichment and CD8+ and CD4+ T cells underwent negative isolation. When the RNA was reverse transcribed, random hexamers were used with an input of roughly 0.45 to 1 ug. Multiplex PCR with immunoSEQ amplified the TCR beta CDR3 across 54 Vbeta and 13 Jbeta. One entry per CDR3 protein, called by TCRdb with MiXCR from the immunoSEQ multiplex PCR reads. This table holds about 210,000 distinct CDR3 sequences, more than 85% found once.

This chain connects TRBV5-1 to TRBJ2-3, with TRBD2 identical over 9 bases. The sequenced material came from CD4+ T cells from PBMCs. This receptor was obtained from a human donor with multiple sclerosis. For the CDR3, the DNA is TGCGCCAGCAGCTCCCTAGCGGGGCCCCCAGATACGCAGTATTTT. Translated, it gives CASSSLAGPPDTQYF.